These 32 T cell receptor beta chains originate from one sample sequenced in a study of identical twins. MiXCR was run by TCRdb on the 5' RACE reads, yielding one entry per CDR3 protein. The sample lists more than 400,000 distinct CDR3 sequences; nearly 15% were seen once. The same data also went into a second study, on yellow fever vaccine responses in identical twins.

Material for sequencing was CD4+ T cells sorted from blood. The origin of the receptors is a woman aged 18-29 years in good health.

This clonotype was detected a few times. V is TRBV10-1 and J is TRBJ2-3, with D maybe TRBD2 (6 bases). Germline loops: CDR1 WNHNN, CDR2 SYGVQD (reference sequence). CDR3 size: 13 residues. The V end lost 3 bases, the J end lost 5 bases, and 9 bases lay between the germline ends. The CDR3 loop reads CASSDRGRDTQYF. The DNA for the CDR3 is TGCGCCAGCAGTGATCGGGGGAGAGATACGCAGTATTTT.

The table lists this clonotype with a few counts. The V and J genes are TRBV7-6 and TRBJ1-4; tentatively, D is TRBD1 (6 bases). V gave up 5 bases and J gave up 4 bases, with 8 bases separating them. Germline lookup yields CDR1 SGHVS and CDR2 FNYEAQ. This CDR3 contains 13 residues. The CDR3 DNA reads as TGTGCCAGCAGCCAGGGGTTTAATGAAAAACTGTTTTTT. This codes for CASSQGFNEKLFF.

This sequence joins TRBV20-1 and TRBJ2-5; perhaps TRBD1 as D (5 bases). Trimming stripped 6 bases from V and 1 base from J, with 9 bases between. Germline V gene sequence: CDR1 DFQATT, CDR2 SNEGSKA (reference sequence). CDR3 size: 12 residues. The CDR3 DNA reads TGCAGTGCCCTGGGGCGCCAAGAGACCCAGTACTTC. Its translation is CSALGRQETQYF.

This clonotype was seen at least ten times. One end of the junction varies from germline; a read error may be responsible. The chain is built from TRBV12-3 or TRBV12-4 and TRBJ1-5, with 9 bases matching TRBD1. This CDR3 has 14 residues. The CDR3 DNA is TGCGCCAGCAGCTTGGGACAGGGTAATCAGCCCCAGCATTTT. The encoded protein is CASSLGQGNQPQHF.

The rearrangement joins TRBV20-1 to TRBJ2-7; 7 bases map to TRBD2. Germline CDR1 is DFQATT and CDR2 is SNEGSKA (reference sequence). The V segment lost 6 bases and the J segment 2 bases; nucleotides outside the gene matches: 13. CDR3 length equals 15 residues. The CDR3 loop reads CSANGGTAGTYEQYF. The CDR3 coding sequence is TGCAGTGCCAATGGCGGTACAGCGGGAACCTACGAGCAGTACTTC.

This clonotype was seen only a few times. V and J are TRBV24-1 and TRBJ2-1, with TRBD2 matching over 8 bases. Germline lookup yields CDR1 KGHDR and CDR2 SFDVKD. J gave up 7 bases and V 8 bases, and 12 bases lay outside the gene matches. There are 15 residues in the CDR3. DNA of the CDR3: TGTGCCACCAAGGCGAGGAAAGCGGGAGTGAATGAGCAGTTCTTC. Amino acid sequence: CATKARKAGVNEQFF.

This clonotype was seen a few times. This chain connects TRBV20-1 to TRBJ2-7; tentatively, D is TRBD1 (5 bases). The CDR3 sequence is 11 residues long. The germline V and J ends were trimmed by 6 bases and 4 bases, with 10 bases remaining between them. Germline loops: CDR1 DFQATT, CDR2 SNEGSKA (reference sequence). CDR3 sequence (DNA): TGCAGTGCGCAGGGTCGGTACGAGCAGTACGTC. As protein: CSAQGRYEQYV.

V and J are TRBV9 and TRBJ1-4; D not certain. Between the trimmed V and J ends, which lost 3 bases and 0 bases, there was a span of 12 bases. This CDR3 is built from 16 residues. Germline CDR1 reads SGDLS; CDR2 reads YYNGEE. The CDR3 DNA follows: TGTGCCAGCAGCGGACACGACACTGCAACTAATGAAAAACTGTTTTTT. Translated, it gives CASSGHDTATNEKLFF. Based on the CDR3 plus reference TRBV9 and TRBJ1-4, the full variable domain is DSGVTQTPKHLITATGQRVTLRCSPRSGDLSVYWYQQSLDQGLQFLIQYYNGEERAKGNILERFSAQQFPDLHSELNLSSLELGDSALYFCASSGHDTATNEKLFFGSGTQLSVL.

The chain links TRBV6-1 to TRBJ2-1, with 9 bases aligning to TRBD1. Germline lookup yields CDR1 MNHNS and CDR2 SASEGT. The CDR3 runs 15 residues. The V and J ends lost 4 bases and 6 bases, in that order; junction bases with no gene match: 7. CDR3 region: CASSGPGQGFNEQFF. In DNA form, the CDR3 reads TGTGCCAGCAGTGGACCGGGACAGGGATTCAATGAGCAGTTCTTC.

The gene calls are TRBV10-3 and TRBJ1-4; a weak D match, TRBD1 (6 bases). Germline V CDR1 and CDR2: ENHRY, SYGVKD. CDR3 length: 16 amino acids. The germline V and J ends were trimmed by 10 bases and 0 bases, with 18 bases remaining between them. CDR3 nucleotide sequence: TGTGCCACCCGGGGGGGGGCGAAAGCAACTAATGAAAAACTGTTTTTT. Residues: CATRGGAKATNEKLFF.

The rearrangement joins TRBV5-1 to TRBJ2-7; TRBD2 might be the D (5 bases). The CDR3 runs 13 residues. V was pared by 4 bases and J by 3 bases, with 11 bases between. Germline CDR1 SGHRS, CDR2 YFSETQ. The CDR3 is CASSATSVYEQYF. DNA of the CDR3: TGCGCCAGCAGCGCAACTAGTGTCTACGAGCAGTACTTC.

The chain combines TRBV18 with TRBJ1-1; 8 nucleotides agree with TRBD1. This CDR3 region has 13 residues. The germline CDR1 and CDR2 sequences are KGHSH and LQKENI. Trimming took 8 bases from V and 4 from J; bases not matched to a gene: 6. The CDR3 DNA reads as TGTGCCAGCAACGGACAGGGAGGCACTGAAGCTTTCTTT. This translates into CASNGQGGTEAFF. The complete variable domain, with remaining parts taken from reference TRBV18 and TRBJ1-1, reads NAGVMQNPRHLVRRRGQEARLRCSPMKGHSHVYWYRQLPEEGLKFMVYLQKENIIDESGMPKERFSAEFPKEGPSILRIQQVVRGDSAAYFCASNGQGGTEAFFGQGTRLTVV.

The rearrangement joins TRBV10-3 to TRBJ2-7, with D tentatively TRBD1 (6 bases). The CDR3 runs 15 residues. V dropped 4 bases and J dropped 0 bases, with 13 bases sitting between them. Germline V gene sequence: CDR1 ENHRY, CDR2 SYGVKD. The CDR3 region is CAISGGYRDSYEQYF. Here the CDR3 DNA reads TGTGCCATCAGTGGGGGGTACAGGGACTCCTACGAGCAGTACTTC.

There are a few counts of this clonotype. J is TRBJ2-7 and V is TRBV20-1; 7 bases fit TRBD1. CDR1 is DFQATT and CDR2 is SNEGSKA in the germline V gene (reference sequence). The J segment lost 3 bases and the V segment lost 1 base, leaving 9 bases of the junction unmatched. The CDR3 consists of 15 residues. DNA for the CDR3: TGCAGTGCTAGAGTGGGTCCAGGGGGAAACTACGAGCAGTACTTC. Protein product: CSARVGPGGNYEQYF.

This clonotype was seen more than once but under ten times. The V gene is TRBV15, the J gene TRBJ2-5; D may be TRBD1 (6 bases). The germline V gene encodes CDR1 LNHNV and CDR2 YYDKDF (reference sequence). This CDR3 is 14 amino acids long. The V end was cut by 1 base, the J end by 2 bases, with 8 bases between. The CDR3 bases are TGTGCCACCAGCAGAGTCACAGGGCAAGAGACCCAGTACTTC. Amino acids: CATSRVTGQETQYF.

Only a few counts were recorded for this clonotype. The chain is built from TRBV15 and TRBJ2-4; 7 bases line up with TRBD2. This CDR3 has 14 residues. Germline lookup yields CDR1 LNHNV and CDR2 YYDKDF (reference sequence). V was pared by 8 bases and J by 0 bases, with 4 bases of the junction left unmatched. CDR3 loop: CATAWGGAKNIQYF. The CDR3 DNA follows: TGTGCCACCGCTTGGGGGGGAGCCAAAAACATTCAGTACTTC.

This clonotype was observed a handful of times. The chain couples TRBV6-1 to TRBJ2-1, with 10 positions matching TRBD2. Germline CDR1 and CDR2: MNHNS and SASEGT. The CDR3 covers 13 residues. The V and J ends lost 6 bases and 7 bases, in that order; junction bases with no gene match: 3. CDR3 sequence reads: CASSKTSGNEQFF. As DNA, the CDR3 is TGTGCCAGCAGCAAGACTAGCGGGAATGAGCAGTTCTTC.

In this sample, this clonotype turned up a few times. The chain joins TRBV3-1 to TRBJ2-7; no reliable D call. Germline CDR1 is LGHDT and CDR2 is YNNKEL (reference sequence). V was trimmed by 0 bases and J by 1 base, leaving 10 bases between them. CDR3 length: 15 amino acids. Written as DNA, the CDR3 is TGTGCCAGCAGCCAAGATCAGGTTACATCCTACGAGCAGTACTTC. This gives the protein CASSQDQVTSYEQYF.

This clonotype was picked up many times. The chain is built from TRBV5-1 and TRBJ2-1, with 10 bases that match TRBD2. Germline lookup yields CDR1 SGHRS and CDR2 YFSETQ. V lost 0 bases, J lost 9 bases, and 6 bases stayed unmatched. The CDR3 length is 15 residues. The CDR3 coding sequence is TGCGCCAGCAGCTTGGTGGTAGCGGGGGGCCGTGAGCAGTTCTTC. It is translated as CASSLVVAGGREQFF.

This chain links TRBV12-3 or TRBV12-4 with TRBJ2-7, with D perhaps TRBD1 (6 bases). Trimming removed 6 bases at V and 3 bases at J, with 12 bases between. CDR3 length: 13 amino acids. CDR3 in amino acids: CASRNRESYEQYF. CDR3 nucleotide sequence: TGTGCCAGCAGAAACAGGGAGAGCTACGAGCAGTACTTC.

V usage is TRBV4-2 and J usage is TRBJ2-1, with 10 positions matching TRBD1. The CDR3 covers 14 residues. The J segment lost 9 bases and the V segment lost 0 bases, leaving 2 bases of the junction unmatched. CDR1 and CDR2 from the germline V gene are LGHNA and YNFKEQ. The CDR3 region is CASSQETGGTEQFF. The CDR3 DNA follows: TGTGCCAGCAGCCAAGAGACAGGGGGCACTGAGCAGTTCTTC.

This chain uses TRBV27 with TRBJ2-3; D ambiguous. The length of the CDR3 is 16 residues. V was clipped by 6 bases and J by 2 bases, with 18 bases between them. In germline, CDR1 is MNHEY, CDR2 SMNVEV (reference sequence). CDR3 bases: TGTGCCAGCAGAGGTAGCCTCCTTATCCTCACAGATACGCAGTATTTT. It specifies CASRGSLLILTDTQYF.

Only a few counts were recorded for this clonotype. The rearrangement links TRBV19 to TRBJ2-3; 7 bases match TRBD1. The CDR3 has 13 residues. V shed 8 bases and J 2 bases; nucleotides not matched to a gene: 4. Per germline, CDR1 LNHDA and CDR2 SQIVND (reference sequence). The CDR3 DNA sequence: TGTGCCAGTTCGGACAGGTTCACAGATACGCAGTATTTT. It translates to CASSDRFTDTQYF.

The chain employs TRBV29-1 and TRBJ1-2; possibly TRBD1 for D (5 bases). The V gene lost 3 bases and the J gene lost 4 bases, with 12 bases spanning the gap. There are 13 residues in the CDR3. Germline V lookup: CDR1 SQVTM, CDR2 ANQGSEA. The CDR3 DNA reads TGCAGCGTTGAGCCGGACAATTCCTATGGCTACACCTTC. It codes for CSVEPDNSYGYTF.

Only a few counts were recorded for this clonotype. The CDR3, as DNA: TGCGCCAGCAGCTACACTAGCGGGAGGGCTGGAGATACGCAGTATTTT. Translating it yields CASSYTSGRAGDTQYF. The chain joins TRBV5-1 to TRBJ2-3; 13 bases align to TRBD2. The CDR3 extends over 16 amino acids. The junction had 6 bases not matched to a gene; V was cut back by 3 bases and J by 5 bases. Germline V gene sequence: CDR1 SGHRS, CDR2 YFSETQ.

This clonotype was observed a few times. Relative to the germline gene, one junction end is altered; a read error may explain this. This chain links TRBV20-1 with TRBJ2-1, with 8 bases fitting TRBD2. Looked up from germline, CDR1 is DFQATT and CDR2 is SNEGSKA (reference sequence). This CDR3 comprises 10 residues. Written as DNA, the CDR3 is TGCAGTGCTAGCGGGGGGGCCGGGATCTTC. It codes for CSASGGAGIF.

The rearrangement links TRBV5-1 to TRBJ2-7, with D tentatively TRBD1 or TRBD2 (5 bases each). Germline V CDR1 and CDR2: SGHRS, YFSETQ. The CDR3 runs to 15 residues. The V end lost 4 bases, the J end lost 3 bases, and 17 bases lay between the germline ends. The CDR3 sequence is CASSVEPGRIYEQYV. DNA for the CDR3: TGCGCCAGCAGCGTGGAACCGGGACGGATCTACGAGCAGTACGTC.

This clonotype was observed a few times. V and J are TRBV2 and TRBJ2-3; no reliable D call. This CDR3 has 14 amino acids. The germline CDR1 and CDR2 sequences are SNHLY and FYNNEI. The V end lost 7 bases, the J end lost 0 bases, and 11 bases lay between the germline ends. The CDR3 reads CASKADSSTDTQYF. For the CDR3, the DNA is TGTGCCAGCAAAGCTGACTCTAGCACAGATACGCAGTATTTT.

V is TRBV29-1 and J is TRBJ2-3; 8 nucleotides agree with TRBD2. The CDR3 runs to 15 residues. CDR1 and CDR2 from the germline V gene are SQVTM and ANQGSEA. The ends lost 5 bases at V and 4 bases at J; junction bases unmatched: 11. The CDR3 DNA sequence: TGCAGCGTTTACAGACTGAGCGGGGGCCCAGATACGCAGTATTTT. Protein sequence: CSVYRLSGGPDTQYF.

The chain recombines TRBV7-2 with TRBJ2-2; 8 nucleotides line up with TRBD1. V lost 4 bases and J lost 1; bases outside the gene matches: 8. CDR1 is SGHTA and CDR2 is FQGNSA in the germline V gene. This CDR3 has 17 amino acids. The DNA of the CDR3 is TGTGCCAGCAGCTCCAACGGACAGGGAAGGAACACCGGGGAGCTGTTTTTT. Residues: CASSSNGQGRNTGELFF.

This clonotype was detected a few times. Sequence at one end of the junction differs from germline and may be a read error. The chain carries TRBV2 and TRBJ1-2; TRBD1 agrees at 7 bases. The CDR3 extends over 14 amino acids. The germline V gene has CDR1 SNHLY and CDR2 FYNNEI. The CDR3 here is CASREETGSYGYTF. The CDR3 bases are TGTGCCAGCAGGGAAGAGACAGGGTCCTATGGCTACACCTTC.

This clonotype was seen only a few times. This chain uses TRBV24-1 with TRBJ2-1; D remains unclear. CDR3 size: 14 residues. Germline lookup yields CDR1 KGHDR and CDR2 SFDVKD. Trimming removed 0 bases at V and 7 bases at J, with 9 bases between. In DNA, the CDR3 is TGTGCCACCAGTGATTTGGCCGCTAAAAATGAGCAGTTCTTC. It is translated as CATSDLAAKNEQFF.